A single T cell receptor beta chain is shown here with its context. The source of the sample is a study of glioma-infiltrating T cells after dendritic cell vaccination. Study in general: Dendritic cells derived from monocytes and pulsed with autologous tumor lysate formed the vaccine.

Germline V gives CDR1 KGHSH, CDR2 LQKENI. With 1 base removed from V and 1 base from J, the gap between germline ends came to 10 bases. The CDR3 has 15 residues. The PCR used 60 V beta and 13 J beta primers. TCRdb keeps only in-frame clones here, not all; method: immunoSEQ multiplex PCR. The sample yields 80,000 to 100,000 clones, 75% to 85% seen once. Blood PBMC samples: pre-vaccination, two weeks post third vaccination, and at tumor progression. This receptor was identified in a human donor with glioblastoma. The gene calls are TRBV18 and TRBJ1-1, with TRBD1 as a possible D gene (5 bases). This specimen consisted of blood, obtained before dendritic cell vaccination. CDR3 sequence (DNA): TGTGCCAGCTCACCACGGCGGACACAGAACACTGAAGCTTTCTTT. This sequence encodes CASSPRRTQNTEAFF. Looking up the rest from reference TRBV18 and TRBJ1-1 gives the full variable domain: NAGVMQNPRHLVRRRGQEARLRCSPMKGHSHVYWYRQLPEEGLKFMVYLQKENIIDESGMPKERFSAEFPKEGPSILRIQQVVRGDSAAYFCASSPRRTQNTEAFFGQGTRLTVV.